The 19 T cell receptor beta chains listed next were all sequenced from one sample in a study of immune reconstitution after stem cell transplant in scleroderma. TCRdb redid the calling of the RT-PCR reads with MiXCR, one entry per CDR3 protein. This sample carries 2,000 to 3,000 distinct CDR3 sequences, 6.4% of them seen once, and the ten largest clones take under 30%. The sample here was taken before or after autologous hematopoietic stem cell transplantation (not recorded which). All receptors derive from a female donor with systemic sclerosis.

This clonotype has only a few counts. This chain's CDR3 is CASSLEAGLIWNTEAFF. For the CDR3, the DNA is TGTGCCAGCAGCTTAGAAGCAGGCCTTATATGGAACACTGAAGCTTTCTTT. The gene calls are TRBV7-6 and TRBJ1-1; D remains ambiguous. V lost 1 base and J 1 base, leaving 16 bases between the germline ends. CDR1 and CDR2 (germline): SGHVS, FNYEAQ. The CDR3 totals 17 residues.

The chain joins TRBV27 to TRBJ2-7; D is undetermined. Trimming left V 2 bases short and J 4 bases short, with 12 bases between. This CDR3 spans 14 amino acids. Germline loops: CDR1 MNHEY, CDR2 SMNVEV (reference sequence). The CDR3 protein is CASSLAGEGYEQYF. For the CDR3, the DNA is TGTGCCAGCAGTTTAGCCGGAGAAGGTTACGAGCAGTACTTC.

This clonotype rates as medium-sized (0.01 to 0.1%). V is TRBV25-1 and J is TRBJ2-1; TRBD2 agrees at 11 bases. The CDR3 has 16 residues. CDR1 MGHDK and CDR2 SYGVNS come from the germline V gene. V trimming: 1 base; J trimming: 5 bases; junction bases outside the gene matches: 4. CDR3: CASSELAGGPDNEQFF. The DNA for the CDR3 is TGTGCCAGCAGTGAATTAGCGGGAGGGCCCGACAATGAGCAGTTCTTC.

This clonotype rates as medium-sized. The V and J genes are TRBV20-1 and TRBJ2-5; 7 bases are a match to TRBD2. Looked up from germline, CDR1 is DFQATT and CDR2 is SNEGSKA (reference sequence). This CDR3 is built from 13 residues. Unmatched junction bases numbered 9, after V lost 6 bases and J lost 5 bases. The CDR3 loop is CSAGTSVVETQYF. CDR3 DNA: TGCAGTGCCGGAACTAGCGTAGTGGAGACCCAGTACTTC.

The chain employs TRBV7-9 and TRBJ1-1; D remains unclear. Germline CDR1 and CDR2: SEHNR and FQNEAQ (reference sequence). Deletions cut 5 bases from V and 2 bases from J, with 12 bases between. The CDR3 totals 14 residues. CDR3 sequence: CASSTYTVNTEAFF. In DNA, the CDR3 is TGTGCCAGCAGCACTTACACCGTAAACACTGAAGCTTTCTTT.

This clonotype was seen only a few times. The chain employs TRBV5-1 and TRBJ2-2; no clear D gene. CDR3 size: 13 residues. Trimming left V 1 base short and J 7 bases short, with 8 bases between. Germline V gene lookup returns CDR1 SGHRS and CDR2 YFSETQ. CDR3 amino acids: CASSLSPDGELFF. The CDR3 DNA reads TGCGCCAGCAGCTTGTCTCCCGACGGGGAGCTGTTTTTT.

The chain has TRBV28 and TRBJ1-4; 7 bases are shared with TRBD1. Germline assignment: CDR1 MDHEN and CDR2 SYDVKM. The CDR3 contains 14 residues. The CDR3 region is CASLRAGGNEKLFF. CDR3 bases: TGTGCTTCCCTCAGGGCAGGGGGTAATGAAAAACTGTTTTTT.

In its sample, this clonotype ranks as medium-sized. The chain joins TRBV6-2 or TRBV6-3 to TRBJ1-5; TRBD1 is a possible D gene (5 bases). The V and J ends lost 2 bases and 7 bases respectively, with 9 bases between them. CDR1 and CDR2 from the germline V gene are MNHEY and SVGEGT. CDR3 size: 13 residues. The CDR3 reads CASSYRGDQPQHF. The CDR3 nucleotides read TGTGCCAGCAGTTACCGGGGGGACCAGCCCCAGCATTTT.

This clonotype has just a few counts. The chain carries TRBV27 and TRBJ1-2, with D perhaps TRBD1 (6 bases). Trimming stripped 3 bases from V and 4 bases from J, with 9 bases between. Germline values: CDR1 MNHEY, CDR2 SMNVEV (reference sequence). The CDR3 sequence is 13 residues long. This chain's CDR3 is CASSLVRGYGYTF. In DNA, the CDR3 is TGTGCCAGCAGTTTGGTCAGGGGCTATGGCTACACCTTC.

This clonotype occurred a few times. The V and J genes are TRBV28 and TRBJ1-1, with D unclear. The V end was cut by 2 bases, the J end by 6 bases, with 7 bases between. CDR1 is MDHEN and CDR2 is SYDVKM in the germline V gene. This CDR3 has 12 amino acids. Here the CDR3 reads CASSLISAEAFF. The CDR3 DNA reads TGTGCCAGCAGTTTAATCAGCGCTGAAGCTTTCTTT.

This clonotype was counted between two and nine times. V and J are TRBV5-1 and TRBJ1-2; D call uncertain. Trimming cost V 2 bases and J 7 bases, with 21 bases left between them. CDR3 length: 16 amino acids. Germline CDR1 is SGHRS and CDR2 is YFSETQ. DNA of the CDR3: TGCGCCAGCAGCTTCCGGACTCTACCTAAACCGGCTGGCTACACCTTC. Protein: CASSFRTLPKPAGYTF.

In regard to this clonotype: The junction differs from germline at one of its ends, possibly a read error. The rearrangement uses TRBV7-9 and TRBJ2-7, with 10 bases lining up with TRBD1. The CDR3 length is 17 residues. In germline, CDR1 is SEHNR, CDR2 FQNEAQ (reference sequence). DNA for the CDR3: TGTGCCAGCAGCTCCTTGGGGACAGGGGCCCCCTCCTACGGGCAGTACTTC. Its protein product is CASSSLGTGAPSYGQYF.

Relative to its sample, this clonotype is medium-sized. The chain carries TRBV7-2 and TRBJ2-7; D is unresolved. The CDR3 covers 14 residues. Germline V gene lookup returns CDR1 SGHTA and CDR2 FQGNSA. V was cut by 0 bases and J by 5 bases, with 11 bases left in between. The CDR3, as DNA: TGTGCCAGCAGCTTAGCGATAGGGTCCAACGAGCAGTACTTC. It codes for CASSLAIGSNEQYF.

This chain links TRBV20-1 with TRBJ1-1, with 8 bases lining up with TRBD1. With V trimmed by 6 bases and J by 1 base, 7 bases remained unmatched. This CDR3 has 14 amino acids. The germline V gene encodes CDR1 DFQATT and CDR2 SNEGSKA (reference sequence). CDR3 nucleotides: TGCAGTGCCAAACCAGGGGGCCCGAACACTGAAGCTTTCTTT. Protein product: CSAKPGGPNTEAFF.

This clonotype was seen more than once but under ten times. The CDR3 protein is CASSLRSSGYEQYF. CDR3 in DNA: TGTGCCAGCAGTTTAAGGTCTAGCGGCTACGAGCAGTACTTC. The rearrangement joins TRBV27 to TRBJ2-7, with 7 bases identical to TRBD2. V trimming: 2 bases; J trimming: 3 bases; junction bases outside the gene matches: 4. This CDR3 region has 14 residues. Germline-derived CDR1 and CDR2 are MNHEY and SMNVEV (reference sequence).

This clonotype is termed medium-sized. The chain couples TRBV14 to TRBJ2-7; D is perhaps TRBD1 (6 bases). The CDR3 is 14 amino acids. The V and J ends lost 4 bases and 7 bases respectively, with 17 bases between them. Germline V gives CDR1 SGHDN, CDR2 FVKESK. The CDR3 region is CASSLLGTSWEQYF. The CDR3 nucleotides are TGTGCCAGCAGCCTACTCGGGACATCGTGGGAGCAGTACTTC.

This clonotype ranks as large. The gene calls are TRBV7-2 and TRBJ1-2; possibly TRBD1 for D (6 bases). CDR3 length: 15 residues. Trimming removed 3 bases from V and 4 bases from J, with 15 bases in between. Germline assignment: CDR1 SGHTA and CDR2 FQGNSA. For the CDR3, the DNA is TGTGCCAGCAGCTTGAGGGGGTTGGTTCCCTATGGCTACACCTTC. Translating it yields CASSLRGLVPYGYTF.

The table lists this clonotype with a few counts. J is TRBJ2-1 and V is TRBV29-1; possibly TRBD2 for D (5 bases). Trimming pared 1 base from V and 6 bases from J, leaving 16 bases between. The CDR3 spans 15 residues. Per germline, CDR1 SQVTM and CDR2 ANQGSEA. CDR3 DNA sequence: TGCAGCGTTGAAGGCTTCCGGACTGGTACCAATGAGCAGTTCTTC. Its translation: CSVEGFRTGTNEQFF.

The J gene is TRBJ2-3, the V gene TRBV29-1, with 8 bases aligning to TRBD2. There are 13 residues in the CDR3. The trim removed 1 base at V and 5 bases at J, leaving 2 bases unmatched. The germline gives CDR1 SQVTM, CDR2 ANQGSEA. CDR3 sequence: CSVEGGGKDTQYF. CDR3 nucleotides: TGCAGCGTTGAAGGCGGGGGGAAAGATACGCAGTATTTT.